Listed below are T cell receptor beta chains from one sample, sequenced in a study of T cell repertoires in cytomegalovirus infection. A single record per CDR3 protein comes from TCRdb applying MiXCR to the reads. This table has 40,000 to 55,000 distinct CDR3 sequences, over 20% appearing once. Their antigens remain unidentified. The specimen was CD8+ T cells from cultured PBMCs, collected from culture after CMV antigen stimulation. These TCRs come from a human donor in good health (CMV status not recorded). Some clones in this sample may be carry-over from other donors' samples. The CDR3 runs from the conserved cysteine through the conserved F or W. The D gene is left open where the match is weak. Some rows have no size entry. The others give once, few or many, or a class for an expanded clone.

CDR3 protein: CASSPGAHEQYF; CDR3 DNA: TGTGCCAGCAGCCCAGGGGCCCACGAGCAGTACTTC; clone size: .; V gene: TRBV7-8; J gene: TRBJ2-7; D gene: .
CDR3 protein: CASSHTRDHYQETQYF; CDR3 DNA: TGTGCCAGCAGTCACACTAGGGACCACTACCAAGAGACCCAGTACTTC; clone size: .; V gene: TRBV7-9; J gene: TRBJ2-5; D gene: .
CDR3 protein: CASSHGRNTEAFF; CDR3 DNA: TGCGCCAGCAGCCATGGAAGGAACACTGAAGCTTTCTTT; clone size: .; V gene: TRBV4-1; J gene: TRBJ1-1; D gene: .
CDR3 protein: CASRRGQGSNQPQHF; CDR3 DNA: TGTGCCAGCAGACGGGGACAGGGCAGCAATCAGCCCCAGCATTTT; clone size: .; V gene: TRBV2; J gene: TRBJ1-5; D gene: TRBD1
CDR3 protein: CASSPGGNEQFF; CDR3 DNA: TGTGCCAGCAGCCCCGGGGGCAATGAGCAGTTCTTC; clone size: many; V gene: TRBV25-1; J gene: TRBJ2-1; D gene: .
CDR3 protein: CASSLAQGRTPFF; CDR3 DNA: TGTGCCAGCAGCTTAGCGCAGGGCAGGACCCCTTTCTTT; clone size: few; V gene: TRBV7-2; J gene: TRBJ1-1; D gene: .
CDR3 protein: CASSYSGRLGTGELFF; CDR3 DNA: TGTGCCAGCAGCTATAGCGGGAGATTAGGGACCGGGGAGCTGTTTTTT; clone size: .; V gene: TRBV7-2; J gene: TRBJ2-2; D gene: TRBD2
CDR3 protein: CASSLSSRTGDRTDTQYF; CDR3 DNA: TGTGCCAGCAGTTTATCCTCTCGGACAGGGGACCGCACAGATACGCAGTATTTT; clone size: few; V gene: TRBV27; J gene: TRBJ2-3; D gene: TRBD1
CDR3 protein: CASSLSLSGSSYEQYF; CDR3 DNA: TGTGCCAGCAGTTTATCTCTTAGCGGGAGCTCCTACGAGCAGTACTTC; clone size: .; V gene: TRBV27; J gene: TRBJ2-7; D gene: TRBD2
CDR3 protein: CASSQRSSGRGYEQYF; CDR3 DNA: TGTGCCAGCAGTCAGAGATCTAGCGGGAGAGGCTACGAGCAGTACTTC; clone size: few; V gene: TRBV6-1; J gene: TRBJ2-7; D gene: TRBD2
CDR3 protein: CASSLVSDKDGYTF; CDR3 DNA: TGTGCCAGCAGCTTGGTCTCAGACAAGGATGGCTACACCTTC; clone size: .; V gene: TRBV5-5; J gene: TRBJ1-2; D gene: .
CDR3 protein: CAISGGEETQYF; CDR3 DNA: TGTGCCATCAGTGGCGGGGAAGAGACCCAGTACTTC; clone size: .; V gene: TRBV10-3; J gene: TRBJ2-5; D gene: .
CDR3 protein: CASSRREDYTDTQYF; CDR3 DNA: TGTGCCAGCAGTCGTAGAGAGGACTACACAGATACGCAGTATTTT; clone size: few; V gene: TRBV28; J gene: TRBJ2-3; D gene: .
CDR3 protein: CASSLGGATEAFF; CDR3 DNA: TGTGCCAGCAGCTTGGGAGGGGCTACTGAAGCTTTCTTT; clone size: .; V gene: TRBV5-5; J gene: TRBJ1-1; D gene: .
CDR3 protein: CASRPKGGNQPQHF; CDR3 DNA: TGTGCCAGCAGACCAAAAGGGGGCAATCAGCCCCAGCATTTT; clone size: .; V gene: TRBV7-9; J gene: TRBJ1-5; D gene: .
CDR3 protein: CASSSTSGKRYEQYF; CDR3 DNA: TGTGCCAGCAGCTCGACTAGCGGGAAACGGTACGAGCAGTACTTC; clone size: many; V gene: TRBV7-9; J gene: TRBJ2-7; D gene: TRBD2
CDR3 protein: CASRRMTVSSTDTQYF; CDR3 DNA: TGTGCCAGCAGGAGAATGACAGTATCTAGCACAGATACGCAGTATTTT; clone size: few; V gene: TRBV7-8; J gene: TRBJ2-3; D gene: .
CDR3 protein: CASSPYSGTYEQYF; CDR3 DNA: TGTGCCAGCAGCCCCTATTCGGGGACCTACGAGCAGTACTTC; clone size: .; V gene: TRBV7-6; J gene: TRBJ2-7; D gene: .
CDR3 protein: CASSLKNSGANVLTF; CDR3 DNA: TGTGCCAGCAGCCTCAAGAACTCTGGGGCCAACGTCCTGACTTTC; clone size: .; V gene: TRBV11-2; J gene: TRBJ2-6; D gene: .
CDR3 protein: CASSLGGWDTEAFF; CDR3 DNA: TGTGCCAGCAGCTTAGGGGGCTGGGACACTGAAGCTTTCTTT; clone size: few; V gene: TRBV7-6; J gene: TRBJ1-1; D gene: .
CDR3 protein: CASSVAGRYNEQFF; CDR3 DNA: TGTGCCAGCAGCGTAGCGGGCCGATACAATGAGCAGTTCTTC; clone size: .; V gene: TRBV5-6; J gene: TRBJ2-1; D gene: TRBD2
CDR3 protein: CATSRTGVEQYF; CDR3 DNA: TGTGCCACCAGCAGGACAGGGGTCGAGCAGTACTTC; clone size: .; V gene: TRBV15; J gene: TRBJ2-7; D gene: TRBD1
CDR3 protein: CASSLNKRETQYF; CDR3 DNA: TGTGCCAGCAGCTTAAACAAACGGGAGACCCAGTACTTC; clone size: few; V gene: TRBV7-2; J gene: TRBJ2-5; D gene: .
CDR3 protein: CASSISPAMRDALHF; CDR3 DNA: TGTGCCAGTAGTATAAGTCCGGCGATGAGGGACGCCCTCCACTTT; clone size: .; V gene: TRBV19; J gene: TRBJ1-6; D gene: .
CDR3 protein: CASSPGGGDYYNEQFF; CDR3 DNA: TGTGCCAGCAGCCCCGGTGGAGGAGACTATTACAATGAGCAGTTCTTC; clone size: .; V gene: TRBV7-6; J gene: TRBJ2-1; D gene: .
CDR3 protein: CASSHSAGAYNEQFF; CDR3 DNA: TGCGCCAGCAGCCACTCAGCGGGGGCCTACAATGAGCAGTTCTTC; clone size: few; V gene: TRBV4-3; J gene: TRBJ2-1; D gene: TRBD2
CDR3 protein: CASSPGTSGSYTDTQYF; CDR3 DNA: TGTGCCAGCAGCCCAGGGACTAGCGGGAGTTACACAGATACGCAGTATTTT; clone size: few; V gene: TRBV11-2; J gene: TRBJ2-3; D gene: TRBD2
CDR3 protein: CASRDPGGSHYGYTF; CDR3 DNA: TGTGCCAGCAGGGATCCAGGGGGGTCGCACTATGGCTACACCTTC; clone size: few; V gene: TRBV27; J gene: TRBJ1-2; D gene: TRBD1
CDR3 protein: CASSLEMDRGTFSYEQYF; CDR3 DNA: TGTGCCAGCAGCTTAGAGATGGACAGGGGGACCTTCTCTTACGAGCAGTACTTC; clone size: few; V gene: TRBV7-7; J gene: TRBJ2-7; D gene: TRBD1
CDR3 protein: CASSQEWTAGTGDYEQYF; CDR3 DNA: TGCGCCAGCAGCCAAGAATGGACGGCTGGGACAGGGGACTACGAGCAGTACTTC; clone size: many; V gene: TRBV4-3; J gene: TRBJ2-7; D gene: TRBD1
CDR3 protein: CAMGTGRTEAFF; CDR3 DNA: TGTGCCATGGGGACAGGCCGCACTGAAGCTTTCTTT; clone size: few; V gene: TRBV10-3; J gene: TRBJ1-1; D gene: TRBD1
CDR3 protein: CASSLGLAGSSYNEQFF; CDR3 DNA: TGTGCCAGCAGCTTAGGACTAGCGGGCAGCTCCTACAATGAGCAGTTCTTC; clone size: few; V gene: TRBV7-9; J gene: TRBJ2-1; D gene: TRBD2
CDR3 protein: CASSLGSGPGNTIYF; CDR3 DNA: TGTGCCAGCAGCTTGGGCAGCGGACCTGGAAACACCATATATTTT; clone size: .; V gene: TRBV7-3; J gene: TRBJ1-3; D gene: .
CDR3 protein: CASSLPRARAGAHNEQFF; CDR3 DNA: TGTGCCAGCAGCTTACCAAGGGCCAGAGCGGGAGCCCACAATGAGCAGTTCTTC; clone size: .; V gene: TRBV7-8; J gene: TRBJ2-1; D gene: TRBD2
CDR3 protein: CASSTGTGGRTTNEKLFF; CDR3 DNA: TGTGCCAGCAGCACCGGGACAGGGGGCAGAACGACTAATGAAAAACTGTTTTTT; clone size: .; V gene: TRBV7-6; J gene: TRBJ1-4; D gene: TRBD1
CDR3 protein: CASSLGGGGTQYF; CDR3 DNA: TGTGCCAGCAGCTTAGGAGGGGGAGGTACGCAGTATTTT; clone size: few; V gene: TRBV11-2; J gene: TRBJ2-3; D gene: .
CDR3 protein: CAIGGTGSSYNEQFF; CDR3 DNA: TGTGCCATCGGAGGGACAGGGAGCTCCTACAATGAGCAGTTCTTC; clone size: .; V gene: TRBV10-3; J gene: TRBJ2-1; D gene: TRBD1
CDR3 protein: CASRRDGYNEQFF; CDR3 DNA: TGTGCCAGCAGACGGGACGGGTACAATGAGCAGTTCTTC; clone size: few; V gene: TRBV6-2/TRBV6-3; J gene: TRBJ2-1; D gene: .
CDR3 protein: CASSLNPPLRKRRDPYNEQFF; CDR3 DNA: TGTGCCAGCAGCTTAAACCCCCCCCTTAGGAAAAGGCGGGACCCTTACAATGAGCAGTTCTTC; clone size: .; V gene: TRBV7-3; J gene: TRBJ2-1; D gene: .
CDR3 protein: CASSLGPRQGGEQYF; CDR3 DNA: TGTGCCAGCAGCCTCGGCCCCCGACAGGGGGGCGAGCAGTACTTC; clone size: .; V gene: TRBV5-4; J gene: TRBJ2-7; D gene: TRBD1
CDR3 protein: CASTWGPSGGATETQYF; CDR3 DNA: TGTGCCAGCACCTGGGGCCCTAGCGGGGGGGCCACGGAGACCCAGTACTTC; clone size: .; V gene: TRBV12-3/TRBV12-4; J gene: TRBJ2-5; D gene: TRBD2